The source of this TCR beta chain is a study of OX40 agonist ivuxolimab in advanced cancers. Repertoires were generated with immunoSEQ multiplex PCR, while TCRdb's copy carries only in-frame clones and drops some. The sample yields some 64,000 clones, around 85% seen once. The sample consisted of CD4+ or CD8+ T cells sorted from blood, taken in a trial of the OX40 agonist ivuxolimab. This sequence was found in an adult with an advanced solid tumor such as melanoma, head and neck, liver or kidney cancer.

CDR3 coding DNA: TGTGCCAGCAGCCTACAGGTGAACACTGAAGCTTTCTTT. It codes for CASSLQVNTEAFF. The chain combines TRBV7-6 with TRBJ1-1; D might be TRBD1 (5 bases). V dropped 5 bases and J dropped 0 bases, with 7 bases sitting between them. Per the germline V gene, CDR1 is SGHVS and CDR2 is FNYEAQ. This CDR3 comprises 13 residues.